This T cell receptor (beta chain) was observed in a study of blood T cell repertoires in COVID-19. The overall study: COVID-19 samples collected from the United States, Italy and Spain covered acute and convalescent phases. PBMCs, B-cell-depleted T cells, or T cells provided the cDNA or gDNA that made up the material.

In the original workflow: The authors estimated nucleated cell counts from reference gene primer amplification. Clones were sequenced by immunoSEQ multiplex PCR, and TCRdb holds only the in-frame ones, with some missing. V and J calls and clone size come straight from that table; D and trimming were deduced from the DNA. Counted here are under 200,000 clones, 80% occurring once; the ten biggest clones make up 6.9%. Trimming removed 6 bases from V and 4 bases from J, with 15 bases in between. This CDR3 region has 14 residues. Germline V gene sequence: CDR1 LNHDA, CDR2 SQIVND (reference sequence). Sequencing used peripheral blood. This TCR was sampled from a man between 60 and 70 years old with acute or convalescent COVID-19. The chain uses TRBV19 and TRBJ1-1; D is undetermined. The DNA for the CDR3 is TGTGCCAGTAGCATTGGTCGCCGGGGCACTGAAGCTTTCTTT. This gives the protein CASSIGRRGTEAFF.